This T cell receptor (beta chain) was recovered during a study of T cell responses to AZD1222 COVID-19 vaccine. The CDR3 runs to 15 residues. Germline CDR1 is MDHEN and CDR2 is SYDVKM. V was trimmed by 3 bases and J by 3 bases, leaving 11 bases between them. In regard to this clone: No antigen is known for it.

The table came from immunoSEQ multiplex PCR; TCRdb's copy has only in-frame clones and leaves some out. The top ten clones hold roughly 1.1% of a sample with about 100,000 clones, roughly nine tenths of them seen once. Broader study findings: Clonal diversity was possibly underestimated, and white British individuals and females predominated among donors. Rises in breadth and depth of Spike-specific TCRs came after two AZD1222 doses. Among AZD1222 vaccinees, only five to seven were seropositive at baseline.

This receptor was obtained from an adult in good health. The chain joins TRBV28 to TRBJ1-4; D remains ambiguous. The material sequenced was peripheral blood, taken on day 0 of AZD1222 vaccination. DNA of the CDR3: TGTGCCAGCAGTTTTACAGTCATAGCTAATGAAAAACTGTTTTTT. Residues: CASSFTVIANEKLFF.